What follows describes a single TCR beta chain. The CDR3 contains 14 residues. The V end lost 4 bases, the J end lost 2 bases, and 15 bases lay between the germline ends. The germline V gene encodes CDR1 GTSNPN and CDR2 SVGIG (reference sequence). The sample is drawn from a study of shared clonotypes between healthy human individuals. Authors' processing steps: Filtering was not the same, since immunoSEQ gave junction-only sequences without quality scores. Measured with immunoSEQ multiplex PCR; TCRdb has only the in-frame clones, and not every one. V, J and clone size are taken as reported in that table, and D and trimming were inferred from the DNA itself. The sample lists about 960,000 clones; approximately 80% were seen once.

The sample was memory CD4+ T cells sorted from blood. Subset defined: CD45RA-negative fraction. This receptor was identified in a man aged 18 to 35 in good health. The V call is TRBV30, the J call TRBJ2-7; D might be TRBD2 (6 bases). CDR3: CAWTPGLKTYEQYF. In nucleotides, the CDR3 is TGTGCCTGGACCCCCGGACTAAAAACCTACGAGCAGTACTTC.